This paragraph covers one T cell receptor (beta chain) sequence. Its antigen remains unidentified. No much larger clone exists at a distance of one base, and base qualities are not known. This sample is part of a study of CD8 T cells in ankylosing spondylitis (dated by TCRdb to about 2017). In terms of the full investigation: To find TCR variants linked to disease, the study profiled T cell receptor beta repertoires in ankylosing spondylitis patients and healthy donors. The whole study cohort included about a hundred healthy donors and some 27 ankylosing spondylitis patients. Peripheral blood was sampled, and synovial fluid was additionally collected from ankylosing spondylitis patients. General findings and caveats noted by the study authors: Blood from ankylosing spondylitis patients appeared to be characterized by a TCR beta motif composed of eight highly homologous amino acid variants. The disease-linked clones had a CD8+ phenotype and were found at relatively low frequencies in peripheral blood. Significant enrichment of the disease-linked clones was reported in matched synovial fluid samples from ankylosing spondylitis patients. Some of the motif variants had been reported before in the synovial fluid and blood of reactive arthritis patients, a finding that suggests common disease-initiation mechanisms.

Sequencing instrument: Illumina HiSeq 2500. Quantitative 5'-RACE with molecular barcodes was used to prepare TCR beta libraries. The authors' pipeline ran thus. Disease-linked TCR variants were identified with a new computational method built on a probabilistic model of VDJ rearrangement. Starting from the raw public reads, TCRdb applied fastp trimming at Q25, assembled clones with MiXCR and retained in-frame beta chains. Each CDR3 protein appears once, grouped with its most common genes and DNA. TCRdb, not the authors, supplied the V and J calls. This sample holds 350,000 to 450,000 distinct CDR3 sequences; approximately 26% were observed only once. About 0.9% of the sample rests with the top ten. From the cysteine up to the phenylalanine, the CDR3 has a length of 14 residues. Of the read, only the CDR3 DNA is kept; its 42 bases are in frame from base 1. The germline V gene specifies SGHRS as CDR1 and YFSETQ as CDR2. At the junction V is shortened by 3 bases and J by 2 bases, with 9 bases in between.

The rearranged segments are TRBV5-1 and TRBJ1-5; possibly the D gene is TRBD1, per 5 matching bases. This receptor was obtained from a male donor with ankylosing spondylitis. Sequencing was done on a sample of blood, either unsorted or a sorted T cell fraction (not recorded which). For the CDR3, the sequence is CASSSGPGNQPQHF. The bases read TGCGCCAGCAGCTCGGGACCGGGCAATCAGCCCCAGCATTTT. With all but the CDR3 taken from the reference TRBV5-1 and TRBJ1-5 genes, the full variable domain is: KAGVTQTPRYLIKTRGQQVTLSCSPISGHRSVSWYQQTPGQGLQFLFEYFSETQRNKGNFPGRFSGRQFSNSRSEMNVSTLELGDSALYLCASSSGPGNQPQHFGDGTRLSIL.